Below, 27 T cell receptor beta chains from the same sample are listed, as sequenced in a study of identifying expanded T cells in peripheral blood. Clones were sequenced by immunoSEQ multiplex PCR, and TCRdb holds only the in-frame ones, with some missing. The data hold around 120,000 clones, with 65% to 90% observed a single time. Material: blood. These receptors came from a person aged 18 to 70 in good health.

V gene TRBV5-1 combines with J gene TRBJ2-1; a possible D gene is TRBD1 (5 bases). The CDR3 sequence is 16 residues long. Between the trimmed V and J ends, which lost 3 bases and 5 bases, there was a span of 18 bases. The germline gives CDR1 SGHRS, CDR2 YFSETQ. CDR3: CASSSRVWGSNNEQFF. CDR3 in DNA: TGCGCCAGCAGCTCCAGAGTCTGGGGCTCTAACAATGAGCAGTTCTTC.

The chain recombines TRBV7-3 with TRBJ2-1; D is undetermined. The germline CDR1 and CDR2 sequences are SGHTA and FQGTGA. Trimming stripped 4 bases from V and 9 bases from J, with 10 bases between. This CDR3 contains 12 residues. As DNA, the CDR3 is TGTGCCAGCAGCTCCCAGCTGGGTGAGCAGTTCTTC. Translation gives CASSSQLGEQFF. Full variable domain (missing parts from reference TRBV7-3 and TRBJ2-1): GAGVSQTPSNKVTEKGKYVELRCDPISGHTALYWYRQSLGQGPEFLIYFQGTGAADDSGLPNDRFFAVRPEGSVSTLKIQRTERGDSAVYLCASSSQLGEQFFGPGTRLTVL.

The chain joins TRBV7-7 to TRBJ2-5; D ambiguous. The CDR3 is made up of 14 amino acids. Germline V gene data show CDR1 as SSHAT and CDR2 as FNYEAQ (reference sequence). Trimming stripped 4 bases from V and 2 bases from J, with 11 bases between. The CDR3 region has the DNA TGTGCCAGCAGCTCGACTTTTTCGCAAGAGACCCAGTACTTC. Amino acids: CASSSTFSQETQYF.

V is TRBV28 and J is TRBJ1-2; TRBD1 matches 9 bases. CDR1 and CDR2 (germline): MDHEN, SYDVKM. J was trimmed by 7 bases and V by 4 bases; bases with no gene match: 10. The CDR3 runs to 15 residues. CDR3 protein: CASSSTGQGKGGYTF. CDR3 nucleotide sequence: TGTGCCAGCAGTTCCACGGGACAGGGAAAGGGTGGCTACACCTTC.

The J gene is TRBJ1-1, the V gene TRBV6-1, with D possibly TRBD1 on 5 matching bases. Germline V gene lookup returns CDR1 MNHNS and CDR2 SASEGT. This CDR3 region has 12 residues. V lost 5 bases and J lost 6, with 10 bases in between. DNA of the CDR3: TGTGCCAGCAGTTGGAGGGGATCTGAAGCTTTCTTT. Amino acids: CASSWRGSEAFF.

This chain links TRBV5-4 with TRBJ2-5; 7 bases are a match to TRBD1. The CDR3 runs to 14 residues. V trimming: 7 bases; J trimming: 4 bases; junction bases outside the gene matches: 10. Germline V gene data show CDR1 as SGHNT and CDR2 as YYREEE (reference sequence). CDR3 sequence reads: CASSLTWTGETQYF. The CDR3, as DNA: TGTGCCAGCTCTTTGACATGGACAGGAGAGACCCAGTACTTC.

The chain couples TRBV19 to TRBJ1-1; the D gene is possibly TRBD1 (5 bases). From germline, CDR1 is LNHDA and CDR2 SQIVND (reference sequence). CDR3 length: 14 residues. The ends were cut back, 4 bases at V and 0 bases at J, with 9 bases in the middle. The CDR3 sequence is CASSKGTVNTEAFF. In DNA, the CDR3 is TGTGCCAGTAGTAAAGGGACTGTGAACACTGAAGCTTTCTTT. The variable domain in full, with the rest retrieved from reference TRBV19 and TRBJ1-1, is DGGITQSPKYLFRKEGQNVTLSCEQNLNHDAMYWYRQDPGQGLRLIYYSQIVNDFQKGDIAEGYSVSREKKESFPLTVTSAQKNPTAFYLCASSKGTVNTEAFFGQGTRLTVV.

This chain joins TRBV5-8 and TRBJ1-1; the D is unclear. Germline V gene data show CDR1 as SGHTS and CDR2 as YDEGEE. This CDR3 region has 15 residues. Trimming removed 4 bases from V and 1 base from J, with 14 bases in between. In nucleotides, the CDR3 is TGTGCCAGCAGCCCCCGTCGGGAGGGGAACACTGAAGCTTTCTTT. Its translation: CASSPRREGNTEAFF.

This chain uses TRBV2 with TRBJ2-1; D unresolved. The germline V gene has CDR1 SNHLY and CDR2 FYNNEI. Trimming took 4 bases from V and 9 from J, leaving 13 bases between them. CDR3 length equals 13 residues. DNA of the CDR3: TGTGCCAGCAGTGTTCAAGTCGGCCGTGAGCAGTTCTTC. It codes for CASSVQVGREQFF.

CDR3 nucleotides: TGTGCCAGCAGTTCTCCAGGGGCCTTTAGCAATCAGCCCCAGCATTTT. As protein: CASSSPGAFSNQPQHF. The chain joins TRBV28 to TRBJ1-5; a weak D match, TRBD1 (6 bases). The V end lost 4 bases, the J end lost 0 bases, and 13 bases lay between the germline ends. This CDR3 contains 16 residues. Germline values: CDR1 MDHEN, CDR2 SYDVKM.

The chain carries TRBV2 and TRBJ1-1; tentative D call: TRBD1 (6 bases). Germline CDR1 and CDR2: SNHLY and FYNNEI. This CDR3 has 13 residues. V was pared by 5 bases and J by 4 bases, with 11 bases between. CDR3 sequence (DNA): TGTGCCAGCAGTTCACAGGGTTCCACTGAAGCTTTCTTT. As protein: CASSSQGSTEAFF.

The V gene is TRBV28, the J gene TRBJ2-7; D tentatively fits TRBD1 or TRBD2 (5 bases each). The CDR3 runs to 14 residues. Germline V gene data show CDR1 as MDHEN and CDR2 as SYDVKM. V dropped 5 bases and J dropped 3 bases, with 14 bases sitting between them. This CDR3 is CASSTRDHLYEQYF. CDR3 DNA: TGTGCCAGCAGTACCCGGGACCACCTCTACGAGCAGTACTTC.

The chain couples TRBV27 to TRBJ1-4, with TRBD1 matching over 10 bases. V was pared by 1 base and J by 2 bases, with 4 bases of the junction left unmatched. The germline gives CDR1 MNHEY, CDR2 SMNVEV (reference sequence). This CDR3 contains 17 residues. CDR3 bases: TGTGCCAGCAGTTTATTCGGGACAGGGGTCACTAATGAAAAACTGTTTTTT. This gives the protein CASSLFGTGVTNEKLFF.

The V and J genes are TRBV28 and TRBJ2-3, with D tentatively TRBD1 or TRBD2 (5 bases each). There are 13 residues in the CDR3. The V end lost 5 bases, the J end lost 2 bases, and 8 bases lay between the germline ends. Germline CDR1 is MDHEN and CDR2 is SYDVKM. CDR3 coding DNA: TGTGCCAGCAGTGGGGACGCCACAGATACGCAGTATTTT. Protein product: CASSGDATDTQYF.

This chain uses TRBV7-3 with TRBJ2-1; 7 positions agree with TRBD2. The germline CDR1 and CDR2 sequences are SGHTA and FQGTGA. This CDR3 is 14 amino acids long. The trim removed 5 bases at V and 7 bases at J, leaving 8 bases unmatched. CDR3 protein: CASSPSLAVNEQFF. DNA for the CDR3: TGTGCCAGCAGCCCATCCCTAGCGGTGAATGAGCAGTTCTTC.

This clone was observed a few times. CDR3 region: CASIPGPSGPGANVLTF. The CDR3 DNA sequence: TGTGCCAGTATTCCGGGACCCTCGGGACCTGGGGCCAACGTCCTGACTTTC. The V and J genes are TRBV19 and TRBJ2-6, with D tentatively TRBD1 or TRBD2 (5 bases each). This CDR3 has 17 residues. The germline V gene has CDR1 LNHDA and CDR2 SQIVND (reference sequence). Trimming took off 7 bases at V and 2 bases at J, with 18 bases between the two ends.

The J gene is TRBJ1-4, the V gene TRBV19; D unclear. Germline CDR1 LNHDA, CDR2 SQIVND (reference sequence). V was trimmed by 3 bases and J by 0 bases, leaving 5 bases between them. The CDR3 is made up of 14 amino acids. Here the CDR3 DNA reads TGTGCCAGTAGTATCGCTACAACTAATGAAAAACTGTTTTTT. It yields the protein CASSIATTNEKLFF.

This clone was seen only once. CDR3 loop: CASSSGTSGDSYNEQFF. For the CDR3, the DNA is TGTGCCAGCAGCTCCGGGACTAGCGGGGACTCCTACAATGAGCAGTTCTTC. J is TRBJ2-1 and V is TRBV7-3; 13 bases are shared with TRBD2. With V trimmed by 4 bases and J by 0 bases, 3 bases remained unmatched. Germline-derived CDR1 and CDR2 are SGHTA and FQGTGA. The CDR3 has 17 amino acids.

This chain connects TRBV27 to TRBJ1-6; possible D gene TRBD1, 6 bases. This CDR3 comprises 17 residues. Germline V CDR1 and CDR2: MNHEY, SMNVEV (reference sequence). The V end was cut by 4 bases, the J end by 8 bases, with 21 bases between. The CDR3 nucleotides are TGTGCCAGCAGTTCGGAACAAACCGGGACACCATATTCACCCCTCCACTTT. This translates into CASSSEQTGTPYSPLHF.

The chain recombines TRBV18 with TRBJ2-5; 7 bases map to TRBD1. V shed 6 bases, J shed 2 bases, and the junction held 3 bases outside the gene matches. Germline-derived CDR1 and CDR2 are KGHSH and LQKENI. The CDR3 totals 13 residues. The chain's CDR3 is CASSQGQQETQYF. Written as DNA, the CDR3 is TGTGCCAGCTCCCAGGGACAGCAAGAGACCCAGTACTTC. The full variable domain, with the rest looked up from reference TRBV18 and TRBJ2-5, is NAGVMQNPRHLVRRRGQEARLRCSPMKGHSHVYWYRQLPEEGLKFMVYLQKENIIDESGMPKERFSAEFPKEGPSILRIQQVVRGDSAAYFCASSQGQQETQYFGPGTRLLVL.

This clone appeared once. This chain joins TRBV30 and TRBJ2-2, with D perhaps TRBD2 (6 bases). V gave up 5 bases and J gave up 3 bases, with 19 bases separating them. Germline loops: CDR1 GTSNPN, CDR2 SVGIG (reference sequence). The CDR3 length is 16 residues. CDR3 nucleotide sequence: TGTGCCTGGTCCCGCGGGGTAGGGGACTACACCGGGGAGCTGTTTTTT. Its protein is CAWSRGVGDYTGELFF.

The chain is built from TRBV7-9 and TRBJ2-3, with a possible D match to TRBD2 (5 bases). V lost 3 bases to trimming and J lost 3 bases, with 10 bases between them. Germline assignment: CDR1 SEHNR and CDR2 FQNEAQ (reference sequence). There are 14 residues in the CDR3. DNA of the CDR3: TGTGCCAGCAGCTTCATCGGGGAAACAGATACGCAGTATTTT. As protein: CASSFIGETDTQYF.

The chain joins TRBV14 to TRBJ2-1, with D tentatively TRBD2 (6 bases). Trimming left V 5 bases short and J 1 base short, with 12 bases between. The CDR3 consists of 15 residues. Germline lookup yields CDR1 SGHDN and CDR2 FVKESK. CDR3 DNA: TGTGCCAGCAGCATAATGGCGGGGTCCTACAATGAGCAGTTCTTC. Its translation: CASSIMAGSYNEQFF. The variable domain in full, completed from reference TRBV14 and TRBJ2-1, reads EAGVTQFPSHSVIEKGQTVTLRCDPISGHDNLYWYRRVMGKEIKFLLHFVKESKQDESGMPNNRFLAERTGGTYSTLKVQPAELEDSGVYFCASSIMAGSYNEQFFGPGTRLTVL.

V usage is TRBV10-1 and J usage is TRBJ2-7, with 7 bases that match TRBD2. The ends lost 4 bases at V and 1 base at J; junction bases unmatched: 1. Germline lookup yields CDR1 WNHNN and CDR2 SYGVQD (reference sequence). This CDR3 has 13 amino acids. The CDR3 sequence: CASSGGGSYEQYF. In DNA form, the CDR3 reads TGCGCCAGCAGTGGGGGGGGTTCCTACGAGCAGTACTTC.

The CDR3 DNA is TGCGCCAGCAGCCAAGAGCACGGGGAAGGTACTGAAGCTTTCTTT. Translated, it gives CASSQEHGEGTEAFF. The gene calls are TRBV4-3 and TRBJ1-1; D is uncertain. This CDR3 is built from 15 residues. V was clipped by 0 bases and J by 5 bases, with 13 bases between them. Germline V CDR1 and CDR2: LGHNA, YSLEER.

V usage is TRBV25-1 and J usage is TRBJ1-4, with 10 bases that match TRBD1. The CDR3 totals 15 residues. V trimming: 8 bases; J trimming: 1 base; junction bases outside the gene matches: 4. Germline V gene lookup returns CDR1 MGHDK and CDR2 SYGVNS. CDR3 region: CASDGQGETNEKLFF. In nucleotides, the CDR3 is TGTGCCAGCGACGGACAGGGGGAAACTAATGAAAAACTGTTTTTT.

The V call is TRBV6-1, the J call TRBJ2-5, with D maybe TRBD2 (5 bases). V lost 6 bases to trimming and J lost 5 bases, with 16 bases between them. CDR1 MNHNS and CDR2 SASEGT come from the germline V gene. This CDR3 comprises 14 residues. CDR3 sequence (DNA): TGTGCCAGCAGGGGTCCCTCCGGCGGGGAGACCCAGTACTTC. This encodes CASRGPSGGETQYF.